These 32 T cell receptor beta chains came from one sample sequenced in a study of OX40 agonist ivuxolimab in advanced cancers. Only in-frame clones appear in the TCRdb table, and some are missing; sequencing was by immunoSEQ multiplex PCR. This table holds tens of thousands of clones, 75% to 90% found once. Sequenced here: CD4+ or CD8+ T cells sorted from blood, sampled in a trial of the OX40 agonist ivuxolimab. The receptors derive from an adult with an advanced solid tumor such as melanoma, head and neck, liver or kidney cancer.

The rearrangement links TRBV19 to TRBJ2-1; unclear D gene. This CDR3 spans 12 amino acids. Germline CDR1 reads LNHDA; CDR2 reads SQIVND (reference sequence). Deletions cut 4 bases from V and 10 bases from J, with 11 bases between. As DNA, the CDR3 is TGTGCCAGTAGTACCCCAAGCTTAGAGCAGTTCTTC. Translation gives CASSTPSLEQFF.

The chain combines TRBV5-8 with TRBJ2-5; 13 bases map to TRBD2. The CDR3 is 15 residues long. The J segment lost 5 bases and the V segment lost 1 base, leaving 2 bases of the junction unmatched. The germline V gene has CDR1 SGHTS and CDR2 YDEGEE. For the CDR3, the DNA is TGTGCCAGCAGCTTGACTAGCGGGGGGGTGGAGACCCAGTACTTC. Its translation: CASSLTSGGVETQYF. Full variable domain (outside the CDR3, taken from reference TRBV5-8 and TRBJ2-5): EAGVTQSPTHLIKTRGQQATLRCSPISGHTSVYWYQQALGLGLQFLLWYDEGEERNRGNFPPRFSGRQFPNYSSELNVNALELEDSALYLCASSLTSGGVETQYFGPGTRLLVL.

V is TRBV9 and J is TRBJ2-7, with D maybe TRBD1 (5 bases). The CDR3 covers 13 residues. Germline assignment: CDR1 SGDLS and CDR2 YYNGEE. V shed 0 bases and J shed 6 bases, with 10 bases lying between them. The CDR3 region has the DNA TGTGCCAGCAGCGTAGGGACAACCTCCGAGCAGTACTTC. Amino acid sequence: CASSVGTTSEQYF.

The chain has TRBV30 and TRBJ1-5; tentative D call: TRBD1 (6 bases). The CDR3 totals 15 residues. V was trimmed by 3 bases and J by 1 base, leaving 13 bases between them. The germline V gene has CDR1 GTSNPN and CDR2 SVGIG (reference sequence). Written as DNA, the CDR3 is TGTGCCTGGAGAGGCAGGGGAGGAAGCAATCAGCCCCAGCATTTT. It encodes CAWRGRGGSNQPQHF.

This clone was recorded a few times. The chain carries TRBV9 and TRBJ1-1; D gene unclear. This CDR3 is 13 amino acids long. Germline lookup yields CDR1 SGDLS and CDR2 YYNGEE. V lost 1 base and J lost 4, with 8 bases in between. CDR3 residues: CASSVRLGTEAFF. Written as DNA, the CDR3 is TGTGCCAGCAGCGTAAGACTGGGCACTGAAGCTTTCTTT.

The chain recombines TRBV28 with TRBJ1-1, with 7 bases matching TRBD1. Germline-derived CDR1 and CDR2 are MDHEN and SYDVKM. CDR3 length: 17 amino acids. V was clipped by 4 bases and J by 2 bases; unmatched bases: 13. The CDR3 loop reads CASSYLRDSTSNTEAFF. Here the CDR3 DNA reads TGTGCCAGCAGTTACCTCCGGGACAGCACCTCAAACACTGAAGCTTTCTTT.

The rearrangement links TRBV15 to TRBJ1-4; D remains ambiguous. Germline V gene sequence: CDR1 LNHNV, CDR2 YYDKDF (reference sequence). Trimming stripped 7 bases from V and 2 bases from J, with 8 bases between. The CDR3 is made up of 13 amino acids. Written as DNA, the CDR3 is TGTGCCACCAAGGCGGATACTAATGAAAAACTGTTTTTT. This encodes CATKADTNEKLFF.

The chain's CDR3 is CASSKRTGENTEAFF. CDR3 nucleotides: TGTGCCAGCAGCAAACGGACAGGGGAGAACACTGAAGCTTTCTTT. The genes are TRBV7-2 and TRBJ1-1; 9 bases fit TRBD1. CDR1 is SGHTA and CDR2 is FQGNSA in the germline V gene. The junction had 5 bases not matched to a gene; V was cut back by 5 bases and J by 1 base. CDR3 length: 15 residues. Supplemented by reference TRBV7-2 and TRBJ1-1, the full variable domain reads GAGVSQSPSNKVTEKGKDVELRCDPISGHTALYWYRQSLGQGLEFLIYFQGNSAPDKSGLPSDRFSAERTGGSVSTLTIQRTQQEDSAVYLCASSKRTGENTEAFFGQGTRLTVV.

This chain uses TRBV5-1 with TRBJ2-3; D perhaps matches TRBD1 (6 bases). V dropped 0 bases and J dropped 5 bases, with 10 bases sitting between them. Germline CDR1 reads SGHRS; CDR2 reads YFSETQ. The CDR3 spans 14 residues. CDR3 sequence reads: CASSLGQAVDTQYF. The CDR3 coding sequence is TGCGCCAGCAGCTTGGGACAGGCAGTAGATACGCAGTATTTT.

The chain employs TRBV23-1 and TRBJ2-1, with a weak D call TRBD2 (6 bases). TRBV23-1 is classed as an ORF, of uncertain function. The length of the CDR3 is 17 residues. Trimming cost V 0 bases and J 3 bases, with 15 bases left between them. CDR3 in amino acids: CASSQSSFGSDYNEQFF. DNA of the CDR3: TGCGCCAGCAGTCAATCCTCTTTCGGGAGCGACTACAATGAGCAGTTCTTC.

The rearrangement links TRBV21-1 to TRBJ1-2; TRBD1 is the table's D call and was not checked against the DNA. TRBV21-1 is given as a pseudogene. The CDR3 extends over 15 amino acids. The DNA for the CDR3 is TGTGCCAGCAGCCGCGTTGGGACAGGGGGCTATCGCTACACCTTC. This codes for CASSRVGTGGYRYTF.

The V and J genes are TRBV6-5 and TRBJ1-2, with 7 bases lining up with TRBD1. From germline, CDR1 is MNHEY and CDR2 SVGAGI. V lost 6 bases and J lost 4; bases outside the gene matches: 11. The CDR3 contains 15 residues. The CDR3 loop reads CASRRQGVSGYGYTF. CDR3 coding DNA: TGTGCCAGCAGGAGGCAGGGGGTGAGTGGCTATGGCTACACCTTC.

The J gene is TRBJ1-1, the V gene TRBV10-3; possibly TRBD1 for D (6 bases). Trimming pared 6 bases from V and 8 bases from J, leaving 19 bases between. Germline V gene data show CDR1 as ENHRY and CDR2 as SYGVKD. This CDR3 has 14 residues. CDR3 sequence: CAIRGTTGPDEAFF. The CDR3 DNA reads as TGTGCCATCAGAGGGACTACAGGGCCCGACGAAGCTTTCTTT.

The chain uses TRBV4-3 and TRBJ2-7, with TRBD2 matching over 7 bases. There are 14 residues in the CDR3. V lost 2 bases, J lost 3 bases, and 4 bases stayed unmatched. CDR1 is LGHNA and CDR2 is YSLEER in the germline V gene. The CDR3 DNA reads TGCGCCAGCAGCCAATTCGGGACTATCTACGAGCAGTACTTC. It specifies CASSQFGTIYEQYF.

V is TRBV6-1 and J is TRBJ2-5; 10 bases map to TRBD2. This CDR3 comprises 15 residues. Germline CDR1 MNHNS, CDR2 SASEGT. Germline trimming cut 1 base from V and 7 bases from J; bases unmatched to any gene: 6. Here the CDR3 DNA reads TGTGCCAGCAGTGAAGTCGCTAGCGGGGGAGGGACCCAGTACTTC. This translates into CASSEVASGGGTQYF.

The chain carries TRBV7-2 and TRBJ2-2; TRBD1 agrees at 11 bases. Trimming removed 4 bases from V and 4 bases from J; junction bases left unmatched: 5. Germline CDR1 SGHTA, CDR2 FQGNSA. This CDR3 spans 16 amino acids. The CDR3 loop reads CASSSRGTGGTGELFF. The DNA of the CDR3 is TGTGCCAGCAGCTCCCGGGGGACAGGGGGCACCGGGGAGCTGTTTTTT.

The V gene is TRBV6-1, the J gene TRBJ2-6; a weak D match, TRBD2 (6 bases). Germline V gene data show CDR1 as MNHNS and CDR2 as SASEGT. This CDR3 is 15 amino acids long. Trimming pared 11 bases from V and 0 bases from J, leaving 14 bases between. CDR3 coding DNA: TGTGCCCTGGGACTCGATCCCTCTGGGGCCAACGTCCTGACTTTC. It specifies CALGLDPSGANVLTF.

CDR3 sequence reads: CASMGPLSTDTQYF. The DNA of the CDR3 is TGTGCCAGCATGGGCCCGCTAAGCACAGATACGCAGTATTTT. The rearrangement uses TRBV2 and TRBJ2-3; no clear D. Germline loops: CDR1 SNHLY, CDR2 FYNNEI. This CDR3 contains 14 residues. The V gene lost 7 bases and the J gene lost 0 bases, with 11 bases spanning the gap.

The table lists this clone with a few counts. The chain combines TRBV5-1 with TRBJ1-4; possible D gene TRBD1, 5 bases. The CDR3 spans 15 residues. V was trimmed by 2 bases and J by 5 bases, leaving 13 bases between them. Looked up from germline, CDR1 is SGHRS and CDR2 is YFSETQ. As DNA, the CDR3 is TGCGCCAGCAGCTTCTTGGGGGGTGAGAATGAAAAACTGTTTTTT. It yields the protein CASSFLGGENEKLFF.

This rearrangement joins TRBV30 to TRBJ2-7; D unclear. CDR3 size: 14 residues. Germline assignment: CDR1 GTSNPN and CDR2 SVGIG (reference sequence). Trimming pared 3 bases from V and 2 bases from J, leaving 14 bases between. CDR3 sequence reads: CAWRTKGSPYEQYF. The CDR3 bases are TGTGCCTGGAGGACAAAGGGTAGCCCCTACGAGCAGTACTTC. Complete variable domain (other parts from reference TRBV30 and TRBJ2-7): SQTIHQWPATLVQPVGSPLSLECTVEGTSNPNLYWYRQAAGRGLQLLFYSVGIGQISSEVPQNLSASRPQDRQFILSSKKLLLSDSGFYLCAWRTKGSPYEQYFGPGTRLTVT.

The chain has TRBV19 and TRBJ2-2, with TRBD2 identical over 7 bases. The CDR3 extends over 18 amino acids. J lost 3 bases, V lost 9 bases, and 19 bases had no gene match. Germline values: CDR1 LNHDA, CDR2 SQIVND (reference sequence). This chain's CDR3 is CASTRGLAGGGDTGELFF. CDR3 bases: TGTGCCAGCACGCGGGGCTTAGCGGGCGGCGGCGACACCGGGGAGCTGTTTTTT.

The V and J genes are TRBV2 and TRBJ1-1; weak D call: TRBD1 (6 bases). Trimming left V 4 bases short and J 5 bases short, with 11 bases between. This CDR3 is built from 13 residues. From germline, CDR1 is SNHLY and CDR2 FYNNEI. CDR3 sequence (DNA): TGTGCCAGCAGTGCACAGGGAGAGACTGAAGCTTTCTTT. Its protein is CASSAQGETEAFF.

The chain couples TRBV29-1 to TRBJ2-3, with TRBD2 matching over 7 bases. This CDR3 spans 13 amino acids. From germline, CDR1 is SQVTM and CDR2 ANQGSEA. With 6 bases clipped from V and 3 bases from J, the junction kept 6 bases outside the gene matches. In nucleotides, the CDR3 is TGCAGCGTCATGGCGGGAGCAACAGATACGCAGTATTTT. Translation gives CSVMAGATDTQYF.

The chain couples TRBV5-1 to TRBJ1-4; D not certain. CDR3 size: 14 residues. Germline lookup yields CDR1 SGHRS and CDR2 YFSETQ. Between the trimmed V and J ends, which lost 0 bases and 4 bases, there was a span of 7 bases. The CDR3 reads CASSLETVNEKLFF. CDR3 nucleotide sequence: TGCGCCAGCAGCTTGGAGACTGTTAATGAAAAACTGTTTTTT. Using reference TRBV5-1 and TRBJ1-4 for the parts outside the CDR3, the full variable domain is KAGVTQTPRYLIKTRGQQVTLSCSPISGHRSVSWYQQTPGQGLQFLFEYFSETQRNKGNFPGRFSGRQFSNSRSEMNVSTLELGDSALYLCASSLETVNEKLFFGSGTQLSVL.

V and J are TRBV13 and TRBJ2-3; D unresolved. CDR3 length: 15 amino acids. CDR1 PRHDT and CDR2 FYEKMQ come from the germline V gene (reference sequence). V was shortened by 5 bases and J by 5 bases, with 17 bases between the two germline ends. In nucleotides, the CDR3 is TGTGCCAGCAGCCCCACGTATATTACCAGAGATACGCAGTATTTT. Translated: CASSPTYITRDTQYF.

V and J are TRBV2 and TRBJ2-3, with 13 bases identical to TRBD2. The CDR3 loop spans 16 amino acids. Germline V gene lookup returns CDR1 SNHLY and CDR2 FYNNEI. V was clipped by 7 bases and J by 2 bases; unmatched bases: 6. CDR3 in DNA: TGTGCCAGCAACGGACTAGCGGGGGCAGCCACAGATACGCAGTATTTT. Its translation: CASNGLAGAATDTQYF. The full variable domain, rest sourced from reference TRBV2 and TRBJ2-3, is EPEVTQTPSHQVTQMGQEVILRCVPISNHLYFYWYRQILGQKVEFLVSFYNNEISEKSEIFDDQFSVERPDGSNFTLKIRSTKLEDSAMYFCASNGLAGAATDTQYFGPGTRLTVL.

The chain is built from TRBV29-1 and TRBJ2-7; 12 bases are a match to TRBD2. After removal of 7 bases from V and 6 bases from J, the junction contained 7 bases not matched to a gene. This CDR3 has 13 residues. Looked up from germline, CDR1 is SQVTM and CDR2 is ANQGSEA. The CDR3 DNA follows: TGCAGCGCCTCGACTAGCGGGGGCCGCGAGCAGTACTTC. Its protein is CSASTSGGREQYF.

This CDR3 is CASTPSADNSPLHF. For the CDR3, the DNA is TGTGCCAGCACCCCTTCGGCCGACAATTCACCCCTCCACTTT. The gene calls are TRBV28 and TRBJ1-6; D not certain. V shed 7 bases and J shed 7 bases, with 14 bases lying between them. CDR3 length equals 14 residues. Germline V gene data show CDR1 as MDHEN and CDR2 as SYDVKM.

The chain joins TRBV7-2 to TRBJ2-1; D might be TRBD2 (6 bases). The CDR3 sequence is 14 residues long. Trimming cost V 3 bases and J 6 bases, with 12 bases left between them. The germline CDR1 and CDR2 sequences are SGHTA and FQGNSA. CDR3 residues: CASSFNPGLNEQFF. The DNA for the CDR3 is TGTGCCAGCAGCTTTAACCCGGGACTCAATGAGCAGTTCTTC.

The chain combines TRBV27 with TRBJ1-1; possible D gene TRBD1, 5 bases. Per the germline V gene, CDR1 is MNHEY and CDR2 is SMNVEV (reference sequence). Trimming cost V 3 bases and J 6 bases, with 14 bases left between them. The CDR3 has 14 residues. The chain's CDR3 is CASSFGAGRSEAFF. The CDR3 nucleotides read TGTGCCAGCAGTTTCGGCGCAGGGAGGTCTGAAGCTTTCTTT.

The V and J genes are TRBV4-3 and TRBJ1-1; unclear D gene. The ends were cut back, 2 bases at V and 1 base at J, with 5 bases in the middle. The length of the CDR3 is 13 residues. Germline V gene data show CDR1 as LGHNA and CDR2 as YSLEER. CDR3 sequence reads: CASSQRSNTEAFF. The CDR3, as DNA: TGCGCCAGCAGCCAAAGGTCGAACACTGAAGCTTTCTTT.

J is TRBJ2-5 and V is TRBV11-3, with TRBD2 matching over 12 bases. Germline CDR1 reads SGHNT; CDR2 reads YENEEA. J gave up 0 bases and V 1 base, and 3 bases lay outside the gene matches. This CDR3 is 17 amino acids long. CDR3 sequence reads: CASSLGRTSGDQETQYF. The CDR3 nucleotides are TGTGCCAGCAGCTTAGGTCGGACTAGCGGGGACCAAGAGACCCAGTACTTC.